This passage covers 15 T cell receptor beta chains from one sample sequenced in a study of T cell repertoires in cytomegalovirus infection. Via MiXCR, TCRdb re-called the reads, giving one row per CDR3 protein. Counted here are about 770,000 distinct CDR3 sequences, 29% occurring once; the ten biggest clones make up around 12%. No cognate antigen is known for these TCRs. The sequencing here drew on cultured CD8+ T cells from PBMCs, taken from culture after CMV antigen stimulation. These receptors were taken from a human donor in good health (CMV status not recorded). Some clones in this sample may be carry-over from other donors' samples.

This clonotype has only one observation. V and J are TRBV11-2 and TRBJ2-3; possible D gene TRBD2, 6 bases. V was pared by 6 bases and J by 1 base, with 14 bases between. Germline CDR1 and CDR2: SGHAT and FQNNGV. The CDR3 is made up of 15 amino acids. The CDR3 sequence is CASSKEGYRTDTQYF. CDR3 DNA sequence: TGTGCCAGCAGTAAGGAGGGCTATCGCACAGATACGCAGTATTTT.

CDR3 sequence reads: CASSWTDKANYGYTF. The DNA for the CDR3 is TGTGCCAGCAGTTGGACAGACAAAGCTAACTATGGCTACACCTTC. The V and J genes are TRBV12-3 or TRBV12-4 and TRBJ1-2; D possibly corresponds to TRBD1 (6 bases). The CDR3 extends over 15 amino acids. The V end lost 4 bases, the J end lost 0 bases, and 12 bases lay between the germline ends.

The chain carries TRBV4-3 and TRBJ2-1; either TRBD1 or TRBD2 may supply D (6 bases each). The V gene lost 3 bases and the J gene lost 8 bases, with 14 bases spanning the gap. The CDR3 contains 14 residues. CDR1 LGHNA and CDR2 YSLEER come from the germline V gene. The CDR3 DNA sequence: TGCGCCAGCAGCCACCGACAGGAGGGGGATGAGCAGTTCTTC. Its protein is CASSHRQEGDEQFF.

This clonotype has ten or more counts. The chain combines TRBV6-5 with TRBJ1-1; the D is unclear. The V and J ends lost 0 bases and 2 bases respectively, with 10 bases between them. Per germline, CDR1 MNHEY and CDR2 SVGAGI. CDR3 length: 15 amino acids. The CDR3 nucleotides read TGTGCCAGCAGTTACTCAAGGGAATTAAACACTGAAGCTTTCTTT. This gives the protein CASSYSRELNTEAFF.

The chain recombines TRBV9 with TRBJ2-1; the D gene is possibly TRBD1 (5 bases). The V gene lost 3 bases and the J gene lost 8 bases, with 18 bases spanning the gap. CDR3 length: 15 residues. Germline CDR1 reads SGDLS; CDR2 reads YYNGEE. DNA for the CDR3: TGTGCCAGCAGCGAGGGGCTATTTACCACGGATGAGCAGTTCTTC. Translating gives CASSEGLFTTDEQFF.

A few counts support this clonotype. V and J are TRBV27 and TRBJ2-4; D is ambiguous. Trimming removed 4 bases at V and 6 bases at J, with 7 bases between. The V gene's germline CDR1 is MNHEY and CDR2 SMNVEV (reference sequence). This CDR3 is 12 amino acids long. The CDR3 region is CASSSPLNIQYF. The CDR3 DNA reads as TGTGCCAGCAGTTCCCCTCTAAACATTCAGTACTTC.

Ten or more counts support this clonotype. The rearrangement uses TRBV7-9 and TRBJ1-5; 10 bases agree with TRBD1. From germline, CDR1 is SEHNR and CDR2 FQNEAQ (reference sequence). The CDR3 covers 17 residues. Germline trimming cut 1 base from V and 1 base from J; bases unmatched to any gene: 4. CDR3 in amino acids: CASSLGWTGGSNQPQHF. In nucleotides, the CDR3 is TGTGCCAGCAGCTTAGGGTGGACAGGGGGAAGCAATCAGCCCCAGCATTTT.

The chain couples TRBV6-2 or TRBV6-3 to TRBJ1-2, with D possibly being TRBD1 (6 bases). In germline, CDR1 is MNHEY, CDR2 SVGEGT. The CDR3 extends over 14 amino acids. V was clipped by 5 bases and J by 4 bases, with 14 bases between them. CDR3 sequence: CASSLQGGSYGYTF. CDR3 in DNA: TGTGCCAGCAGTCTACAGGGAGGGAGCTATGGCTACACCTTC.

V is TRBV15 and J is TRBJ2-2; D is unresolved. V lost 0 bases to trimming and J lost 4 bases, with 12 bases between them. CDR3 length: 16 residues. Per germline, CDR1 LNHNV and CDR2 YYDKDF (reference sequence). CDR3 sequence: CATSRDWVKLTGELFF. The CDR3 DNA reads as TGTGCCACCAGCAGAGACTGGGTGAAACTCACCGGGGAGCTGTTTTTT.

CDR3 sequence: CASSLGYRTNNEQFF. The CDR3 coding sequence is TGTGCCAGCAGCTTAGGTTACAGGACAAACAATGAGCAGTTCTTC. The genes are TRBV11-2 and TRBJ2-1, with D maybe TRBD1 (5 bases). CDR3 length: 15 amino acids. V lost 1 base, J lost 5 bases, and 12 bases lay in between. Germline V gene sequence: CDR1 SGHAT, CDR2 FQNNGV.

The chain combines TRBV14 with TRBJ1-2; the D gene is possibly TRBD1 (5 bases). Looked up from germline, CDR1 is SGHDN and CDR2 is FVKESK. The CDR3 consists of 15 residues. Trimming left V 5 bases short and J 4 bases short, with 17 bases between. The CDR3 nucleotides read TGTGCCAGCAGCGGGGAGACAGTGACCTTCTATGGCTACACCTTC. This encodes CASSGETVTFYGYTF. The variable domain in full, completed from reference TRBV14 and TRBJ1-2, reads EAGVTQFPSHSVIEKGQTVTLRCDPISGHDNLYWYRRVMGKEIKFLLHFVKESKQDESGMPNNRFLAERTGGTYSTLKVQPAELEDSGVYFCASSGETVTFYGYTFGSGTRLTVV.

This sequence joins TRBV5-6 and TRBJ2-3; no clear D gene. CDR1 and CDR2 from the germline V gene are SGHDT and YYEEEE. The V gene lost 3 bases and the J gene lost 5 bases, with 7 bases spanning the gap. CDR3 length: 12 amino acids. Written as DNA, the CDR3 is TGTGCCAGCAGCTCCGTACTAGATACGCAGTATTTT. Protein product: CASSSVLDTQYF.

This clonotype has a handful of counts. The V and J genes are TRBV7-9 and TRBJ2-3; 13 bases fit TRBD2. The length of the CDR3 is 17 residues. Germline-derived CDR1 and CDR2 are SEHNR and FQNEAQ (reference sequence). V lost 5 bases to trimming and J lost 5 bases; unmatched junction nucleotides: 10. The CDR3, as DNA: TGTGCCAGCAGCCCAAGGGGGACTAGCGGGGTCGGAGATACGCAGTATTTT. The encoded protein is CASSPRGTSGVGDTQYF.

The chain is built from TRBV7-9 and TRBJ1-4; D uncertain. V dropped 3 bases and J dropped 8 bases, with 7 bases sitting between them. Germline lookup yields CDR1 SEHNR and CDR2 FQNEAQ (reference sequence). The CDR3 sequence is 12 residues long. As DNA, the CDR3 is TGTGCCAGCAGCTTGATCGACGAAAAACTGTTTTTT. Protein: CASSLIDEKLFF.

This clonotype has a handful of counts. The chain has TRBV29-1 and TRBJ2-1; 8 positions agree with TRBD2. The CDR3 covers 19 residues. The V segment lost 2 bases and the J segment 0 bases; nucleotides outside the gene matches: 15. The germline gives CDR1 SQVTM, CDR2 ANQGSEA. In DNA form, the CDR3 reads TGCAGCGTTGAACCTGGCGGACTAGCAGGGAAGAGCTCCTACAATGAGCAGTTCTTC. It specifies CSVEPGGLAGKSSYNEQFF.